A selection of T cell receptor beta chains follows, all from one sample in a study of T cell responses to AZD1222 COVID-19 vaccine. Some clones are missing from TCRdb's copy, which holds only in-frame ones; the method was immunoSEQ multiplex PCR. The data hold fewer than 50,000 clones, with about four fifths observed a single time. The specimen was peripheral blood, collected 28 days after the second dose of the MenACWY control vaccine. Every receptor here comes from an adult who received the MenACWY meningococcal vaccine as a control. Both conserved end residues are trimmed from each CDR3. The order of the fields is J gene, V gene, CDR3 protein.

TRBJ2-2 | TRBV7-8 | ASSWGVAGELF
TRBJ1-2 | TRBV20-1 | SASVFGVELGYT
TRBJ1-3 | TRBV7-9 | ASSFYQSGGNTIY
TRBJ2-2 | TRBV7-9 | ASSLAKGELF
TRBJ2-3 | TRBV10-1 | ASSENRDTQY
TRBJ1-5 | TRBV28 | ASSLPLRQGLN
TRBJ1-2 | TRBV29-1 | SVEGQGANYGYT
TRBJ1-6 | TRBV2 | ASSEGTGISYNSPLH
TRBJ1-4 | TRBV14 | ASSQLPTNEKLF
TRBJ1-5 | TRBV7-2 | ASSPGTGGQPQH
TRBJ2-2 | TRBV18 | ASSPWTGVNTGELF
TRBJ1-2 | TRBV10-1 | ASSDNSYGYT
TRBJ2-2 | TRBV11-3 | ASSPDGIYGELF
TRBJ1-1 | TRBV18 | ASSPLFGPVNTEAF
TRBJ2-4 | TRBV3-1/TRBV3-2 | ASSANSPICKKNIQY
TRBJ2-1 | TRBV4-1 | ASSQDQRGHSYNEQF
TRBJ2-1 | TRBV5-6 | ASSLRGGGYNEQF
TRBJ1-4 | TRBV18 | ASSPRSTAGKKKLF
TRBJ1-1 | TRBV18 | ASSSTMPFGNTEAF
TRBJ1-1 | TRBV21-1 | ASGVTGPPAEAF
TRBJ2-2 | TRBV10-2 | ASSRGTGELF
TRBJ1-3 | TRBV7-9 | ASSWAAGNTIY
TRBJ2-2 | TRBV2 | ASKGGGLTNTGELF
TRBJ2-1 | TRBV3-1/TRBV3-2 | ASSQGVNGRSYNEQF
TRBJ1-5 | TRBV7-3 | ASSFSHRGRPLPQH
TRBJ2-3 | TRBV6-1 | ASTTGQRVTDTQY
TRBJ1-4 | TRBV2 | ASHTMAGSNEKLF
TRBJ1-5 | TRBV28 | ASSTRHEGGNQPQH
TRBJ1-1 | TRBV30 | AWSGRVLDTEAF
TRBJ2-3 | TRBV4-1 | ASSHPGLAGPRGGTDTQY
TRBJ1-2 | TRBV19 | ASTAGGALDYGYT
TRBJ2-1 | TRBV5-5 | ASSPLGTRVEEQF
TRBJ1-5 | TRBV21-1 | ASSKEHGQLNQPQH
TRBJ1-2 | TRBV29-1 | SVSLTAGYT
TRBJ1-1 | TRBV5-1 | ASSSVGVTEAF
TRBJ1-1 | TRBV3-1/TRBV3-2 | ASAGRNTEAF
TRBJ1-1 | TRBV5-6 | ASRRDRGEVGTEAF
TRBJ1-2 | TRBV5-3 | ARSPIGGGYT
TRBJ2-3 | TRBV27 | ASSLSGIKRGTDTQY
TRBJ2-1 | TRBV2 | ASSKGQFGDNEQF
TRBJ1-1 | TRBV9 | ASSRSTGAPEAF
TRBJ2-1 | TRBV2 | ASTPDRFYNEQF
TRBJ1-5 | TRBV6-5 | ATYTGLSQPQH
TRBJ2-3 | TRBV7-8 | ASSLGRSTDTQY
TRBJ1-2 | TRBV13 | ACCLGGGLYGYT
TRBJ2-2 | TRBV24-1 | ATSDLSGQGTSGELF
TRBJ1-2 | TRBV14 | ASSAQNYGYT
TRBJ1-5 | TRBV2 | ASSDRTGLQPQH
TRBJ2-1 | TRBV5-1 | ASSGLPGGAVSNEQF
TRBJ2-7 | TRBV28 | ASSLEGTLYEQY
TRBJ1-5 | TRBV6-5 | ASSPTPGQPQH
TRBJ2-1 | TRBV5-4 | ASSFGGGLINEQF
TRBJ1-2 | TRBV19 | ASSMGQVLFFGYT
TRBJ1-4 | TRBV4-1 | ASSHGDPKTNEKLF